The 26 T cell receptor beta chains in this list originate from one sample, sequenced in a study of identical twins. One entry per CDR3 protein results from TCRdb running MiXCR on the 5' RACE reads. The data contain 1,800,000 or so distinct CDR3 sequences, roughly 35% of them singletons. The specimen was cord blood. These receptors all stem from a newborn girl in good health.

The rearrangement uses TRBV20-1 and TRBJ1-1; D may be TRBD1 (6 bases). Germline V CDR1 and CDR2: DFQATT, SNEGSKA (reference sequence). Trimming took 6 bases from V and 3 from J, leaving 17 bases between them. This CDR3 contains 14 residues. The DNA for the CDR3 is TGCAGTGCCAGGGGCAGGGGATCTTACACTGAAGCTTTCTTT. It yields the protein CSARGRGSYTEAFF.

V gene TRBV14 combines with J gene TRBJ2-7; D unresolved. This CDR3 has 15 amino acids. V was clipped by 3 bases and J by 2 bases, with 14 bases between them. Germline CDR1 is SGHDN and CDR2 is FVKESK. The CDR3 DNA follows: TGTGCCAGCAGCCAGCTCTCTAGAGATCCCTACGAGCAGTACTTC. Its translation is CASSQLSRDPYEQYF.

The chain links TRBV5-1 to TRBJ2-4, with TRBD1 identical over 8 bases. The DNA end lines up better with TRBJ2-7; the J call may be wrong. The CDR3 contains 14 residues. Germline V CDR1 and CDR2: SGHRS, YFSETQ. The CDR3 protein is CASGQGGNSYEQYF. Written as DNA, the CDR3 is TGCGCCAGCGGACAGGGTGGGAACTCCTACGAGCAGTACTTC.

A few counts support this clonotype. The chain couples TRBV5-5 to TRBJ2-5; D uncertain. CDR1 SGHKS and CDR2 YYEKEE come from the germline V gene (reference sequence). There are 13 residues in the CDR3. V lost 0 bases and J 7 bases, leaving 10 bases between the germline ends. CDR3 residues: CASSLVPTGTQYF. The CDR3 nucleotides read TGTGCCAGCAGCTTGGTTCCGACGGGGACCCAGTACTTC.

Of note for this clonotype: A junction end diverges from the germline sequence, so it may reflect a read error. The V gene is TRBV13, the J gene TRBJ2-1; D might be TRBD1 (6 bases). CDR1 PRHDT and CDR2 FYEKMQ come from the germline V gene (reference sequence). CDR3 length equals 16 residues. CDR3 sequence reads: CTSSFDRSSSYNEQFF. CDR3 DNA: TGTACCAGCAGCTTCGACAGGTCTAGCTCCTACAATGAGCAGTTCTTC.

Turning to this clonotype: One base away lies a much larger clone, so this may be a sequencing read error. The chain joins TRBV29-1 to TRBJ2-7; D tentatively fits TRBD1 or TRBD2 (5 bases each). V was trimmed by 7 bases and J by 3 bases, leaving 25 bases between them. This CDR3 has 16 amino acids. Germline-derived CDR1 and CDR2 are SQVTM and ANQGSEA. Here the CDR3 DNA reads TGCAGCGCTGACCCCGACCAGTCGTGGGACCTCTACGAGCAGTACTTC. Translated, it gives CSADPDQSWDLYEQYF.

In this sample, this clonotype turned up many times. This chain links TRBV11-2 with TRBJ2-4; D is unresolved. Germline CDR1 SGHAT, CDR2 FQNNGV. V gave up 4 bases and J gave up 0 bases, with 4 bases separating them. CDR3 length equals 13 residues. CDR3 nucleotides: TGTGCCAGCAGCTCGCTAGCCAAAAACATTCAGTACTTC. It specifies CASSSLAKNIQYF.

The rearrangement links TRBV7-9 to TRBJ1-2, with 7 bases fitting TRBD1. This CDR3 is 15 amino acids long. After removal of 4 bases from V and 3 bases from J, the junction contained 8 bases not matched to a gene. Germline assignment: CDR1 SEHNR and CDR2 FQNEAQ (reference sequence). This chain's CDR3 is CASSYLGQEDYGYTF. The CDR3 bases are TGTGCCAGCAGCTACCTAGGACAGGAAGACTATGGCTACACCTTC.

This clonotype was seen only a few times. The chain joins TRBV3-1 to TRBJ2-1; the match to TRBD2 covers 11 bases. The V gene's germline CDR1 is LGHDT and CDR2 YNNKEL (reference sequence). The CDR3 length is 21 residues. V trimming: 0 bases; J trimming: 0 bases; junction bases outside the gene matches: 13. CDR3 in DNA: TGTGCCAGCAGCCAAGATCCTGGGTGGCTAGCGGGAGGATTCTCCTACAATGAGCAGTTCTTC. Its translation is CASSQDPGWLAGGFSYNEQFF.

This clonotype was counted once. The chain links TRBV2 to TRBJ1-1, with a weak D call TRBD1 (6 bases). The CDR3 contains 13 residues. V was trimmed by 7 bases and J by 0 bases, leaving 9 bases between them. Looked up from germline, CDR1 is SNHLY and CDR2 is FYNNEI. CDR3 sequence reads: CASKGEVNTEAFF. As DNA, the CDR3 is TGTGCCAGCAAGGGGGAAGTGAACACTGAAGCTTTCTTT.

The J gene is TRBJ2-1, the V gene TRBV20-1, with D possibly called TRBD1 or TRBD2 (5 bases each). This CDR3 is 14 amino acids long. CDR1 is DFQATT and CDR2 is SNEGSKA in the germline V gene (reference sequence). The V gene lost 4 bases and the J gene lost 3 bases, with 13 bases spanning the gap. The CDR3 region is CSAIRGTLYNEQFF. Written as DNA, the CDR3 is TGCAGTGCTATACGAGGGACCCTCTACAATGAGCAGTTCTTC.

This clonotype was observed a handful of times. The chain carries TRBV7-9 and TRBJ1-2; no firm D call. The CDR3 has 12 residues. Trimming cost V 5 bases and J 6 bases, with 10 bases left between them. Germline CDR1 is SEHNR and CDR2 is FQNEAQ (reference sequence). The CDR3, as DNA: TGTGCCAGCAGCCGCGTCCGGGATGGCTACACCTTC. Protein sequence: CASSRVRDGYTF.

There are a few counts of this clonotype. The chain recombines TRBV20-1 with TRBJ2-4, with 10 bases identical to TRBD2. CDR1 and CDR2 (germline): DFQATT, SNEGSKA (reference sequence). This CDR3 has 17 residues. V was clipped by 2 bases and J by 8 bases; unmatched bases: 15. The CDR3 DNA reads as TGCAGTGCTAGAACCTGGCTAGCGGGAGCCCACGGGCACATTCAGTACTTC. Its translation is CSARTWLAGAHGHIQYF.

This clonotype was seen only a few times. The chain recombines TRBV6-6 with TRBJ2-7, with a weak D call TRBD1 (9 bases). There are 15 residues in the CDR3. From germline, CDR1 is MNHNY and CDR2 SVGAGI (reference sequence). Trimming took off 6 bases at V and 5 bases at J, with 20 bases between the two ends. The CDR3 protein is CASSSTGGGRNEQYF. CDR3 DNA: TGTGCCAGCAGCTCCACAGGGGGCGGGAGGAACGAGCAGTACTTC.

This clonotype was observed a handful of times. The chain has TRBV11-2 and TRBJ2-1, with 7 bases aligning to TRBD2. The CDR3 runs 15 residues. With V trimmed by 1 base and J by 9 bases, 9 bases remained unmatched. The germline V gene has CDR1 SGHAT and CDR2 FQNNGV. The CDR3 DNA follows: TGTGCCAGCAGCTTAGGACTAGCTTCTATGGGTGAGCAGTTCTTC. As protein: CASSLGLASMGEQFF.

The chain couples TRBV7-9 to TRBJ2-1; the match to TRBD2 covers 7 bases. Germline loops: CDR1 SEHNR, CDR2 FQNEAQ (reference sequence). V lost 5 bases and J lost 10; bases outside the gene matches: 14. This CDR3 has 15 amino acids. CDR3 amino acids: CASSHPRGGSPEQFF. CDR3 coding DNA: TGTGCCAGCAGCCATCCGAGGGGAGGGTCCCCCGAGCAGTTCTTC.

The chain recombines TRBV27 with TRBJ2-1; the match to TRBD1 covers 9 bases. CDR1 is MNHEY, CDR2 SMNVEV, per germline (reference sequence). Unmatched junction bases numbered 5, after V lost 6 bases and J lost 5 bases. This CDR3 region has 14 residues. The CDR3 region is CASSGQGPHNEQFF. Here the CDR3 DNA reads TGTGCCAGCAGCGGACAGGGGCCGCACAATGAGCAGTTCTTC.

J is TRBJ2-1 and V is TRBV6-4, with 13 bases aligning to TRBD2. Germline lookup yields CDR1 MRHNA and CDR2 SNTAGT. The ends lost 3 bases at V and 8 bases at J; junction bases unmatched: 4. The CDR3 loop spans 15 amino acids. In DNA form, the CDR3 reads TGTGCCAGCAGTGAGGGGACTAGCGGGGTCCATGAGCAGTTCTTC. This gives the protein CASSEGTSGVHEQFF.

This clonotype was observed a few times. The chain recombines TRBV4-2 with TRBJ2-2; TRBD2 matches 11 bases. The CDR3 spans 16 residues. V lost 4 bases to trimming and J lost 6 bases; unmatched junction nucleotides: 7. CDR1 and CDR2 (germline): LGHNA, YNFKEQ. The CDR3 DNA reads TGTGCCAGCAGCCGGATCCCGGGACTAGCGGCCGGGGAGCTGTTTTTT. This encodes CASSRIPGLAAGELFF.

This clonotype was observed a few times. The V call is TRBV5-1, the J call TRBJ2-1, with D perhaps matching TRBD1 or TRBD2 (5 bases each). This CDR3 has 13 amino acids. Germline CDR1 reads SGHRS; CDR2 reads YFSETQ. Trimming removed 3 bases at V and 7 bases at J, with 11 bases between. CDR3 bases: TGCGCCAGCAGCTCGGGACGAAGGAATGAGCAGTTCTTC. This translates into CASSSGRRNEQFF. Based on the CDR3 plus reference TRBV5-1 and TRBJ2-1, the full variable domain is KAGVTQTPRYLIKTRGQQVTLSCSPISGHRSVSWYQQTPGQGLQFLFEYFSETQRNKGNFPGRFSGRQFSNSRSEMNVSTLELGDSALYLCASSSGRRNEQFFGPGTRLTVL.

This clonotype has just a few counts. This chain links TRBV20-1 with TRBJ2-6; 7 bases are shared with TRBD1. Losses at the gene ends were 5 bases for V and 2 bases for J; bases not matched to a gene: 3. CDR1 is DFQATT, CDR2 SNEGSKA, per germline (reference sequence). This CDR3 is built from 14 residues. CDR3 in DNA: TGCAGTGCTTCGACAGGGACTGGGGCCAACGTCCTGACTTTC. It encodes CSASTGTGANVLTF.

CDR3: CASAFLDSGGYTF. The CDR3 DNA follows: TGTGCCAGTGCATTCTTAGACTCGGGTGGCTACACCTTC. This chain uses TRBV19 with TRBJ1-2; D ambiguous. V shed 8 bases and J shed 7 bases, with 17 bases lying between them. From germline, CDR1 is LNHDA and CDR2 SQIVND (reference sequence). This CDR3 has 13 amino acids.

The chain couples TRBV11-2 to TRBJ1-3; 10 nucleotides agree with TRBD1. With 0 bases clipped from V and 0 bases from J, the junction kept 8 bases outside the gene matches. Germline-derived CDR1 and CDR2 are SGHAT and FQNNGV. The CDR3 is 19 residues long. CDR3 loop: CASSLDPGQGGLSGNTIYF. The CDR3 coding sequence is TGTGCCAGCAGCTTAGATCCCGGACAGGGGGGGCTCTCTGGAAACACCATATATTTT. Complete variable domain (other parts from reference TRBV11-2 and TRBJ1-3): EAGVAQSPRYKIIEKRQSVAFWCNPISGHATLYWYQQILGQGPKLLIQFQNNGVVDDSQLPKDRFSAERLKGVDSTLKIQPAKLEDSAVYLCASSLDPGQGGLSGNTIYFGEGSWLTVV.

The CDR3 is CASSSRVRGVTFF. As DNA, the CDR3 is TGTGCCAGCAGCTCCCGGGTCAGGGGAGTTACTTTCTTT. The chain employs TRBV13 and TRBJ1-1; D is perhaps TRBD1 (6 bases). Germline assignment: CDR1 PRHDT and CDR2 FYEKMQ (reference sequence). The CDR3 loop spans 13 amino acids. V was clipped by 4 bases and J by 12 bases, with 18 bases between them.

J is TRBJ1-4 and V is TRBV4-1, with 7 bases fitting TRBD1. This CDR3 contains 15 residues. The germline gives CDR1 MGHRA, CDR2 YSYEKL. J gave up 8 bases and V 1 base, and 7 bases lay outside the gene matches. The CDR3 DNA follows: TGCGCCAGCAGCCAAGGCGTGACAGGGTACGAAAAACTGTTTTTT. It specifies CASSQGVTGYEKLFF.

V is TRBV28 and J is TRBJ2-1, with 10 bases fitting TRBD2. The assigned J gene may be wrong: the sequence end matches TRBJ2-7 better. Germline V gives CDR1 MDHEN, CDR2 SYDVKM. The CDR3 spans 15 residues. CDR3 coding DNA: TGTGCCAGCAGGCTTCTAGCGGGAGCCTACAATGAGCAGTACTTC. Its translation: CASRLLAGAYNEQYF.